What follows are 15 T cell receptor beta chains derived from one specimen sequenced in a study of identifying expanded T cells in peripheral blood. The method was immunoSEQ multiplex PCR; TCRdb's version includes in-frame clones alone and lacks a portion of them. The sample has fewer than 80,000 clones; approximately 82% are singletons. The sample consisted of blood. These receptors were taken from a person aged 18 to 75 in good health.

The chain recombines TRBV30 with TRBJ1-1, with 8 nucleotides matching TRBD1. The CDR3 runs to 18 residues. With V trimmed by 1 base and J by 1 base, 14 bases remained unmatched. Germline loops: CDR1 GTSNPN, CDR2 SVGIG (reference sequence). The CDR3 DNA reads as TGTGCCTGGAGTGGGCCCGGGACAGGATACCGCCAGAACACTGAAGCTTTCTTT. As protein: CAWSGPGTGYRQNTEAFF.

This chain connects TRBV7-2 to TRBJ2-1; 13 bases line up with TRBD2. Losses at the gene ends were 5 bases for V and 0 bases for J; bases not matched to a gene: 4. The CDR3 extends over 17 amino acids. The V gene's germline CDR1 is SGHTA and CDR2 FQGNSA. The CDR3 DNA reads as TGTGCCAGCAGCCCTAGGACTAGCGGGGGCTCCTACAATGAGCAGTTCTTC. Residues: CASSPRTSGGSYNEQFF.

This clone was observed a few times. CDR3 residues: CASSLATGEQYV. The CDR3 DNA sequence: TGTGCCAGCAGCTTAGCGACAGGGGAGCAGTACGTC. The chain is built from TRBV7-9 and TRBJ2-7, with 7 bases matching TRBD1. The CDR3 covers 12 residues. The V gene's germline CDR1 is SEHNR and CDR2 FQNEAQ (reference sequence). V dropped 0 bases and J dropped 7; count of bases not matched to a gene: 0.

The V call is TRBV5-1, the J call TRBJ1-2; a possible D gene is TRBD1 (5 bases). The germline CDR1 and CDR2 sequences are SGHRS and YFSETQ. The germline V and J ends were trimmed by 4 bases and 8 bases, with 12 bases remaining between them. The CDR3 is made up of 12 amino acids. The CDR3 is CASSPTRAGYTF. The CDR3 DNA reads TGCGCCAGCAGCCCCACCAGGGCGGGCTACACCTTC. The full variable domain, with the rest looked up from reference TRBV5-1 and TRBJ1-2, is KAGVTQTPRYLIKTRGQQVTLSCSPISGHRSVSWYQQTPGQGLQFLFEYFSETQRNKGNFPGRFSGRQFSNSRSEMNVSTLELGDSALYLCASSPTRAGYTFGSGTRLTVV.

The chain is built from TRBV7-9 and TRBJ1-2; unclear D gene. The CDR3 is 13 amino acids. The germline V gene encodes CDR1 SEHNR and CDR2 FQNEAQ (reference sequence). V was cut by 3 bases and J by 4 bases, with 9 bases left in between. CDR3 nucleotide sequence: TGTGCCAGCAGCTTGGATTTGGGCTATGGCTACACCTTC. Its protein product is CASSLDLGYGYTF.

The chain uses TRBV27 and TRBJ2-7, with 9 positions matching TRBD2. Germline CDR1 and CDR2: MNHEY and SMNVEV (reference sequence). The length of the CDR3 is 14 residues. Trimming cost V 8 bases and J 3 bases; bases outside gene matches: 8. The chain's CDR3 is CASGDSGRDYEQYF. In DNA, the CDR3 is TGTGCCAGCGGGGATAGCGGGAGAGACTACGAGCAGTACTTC.

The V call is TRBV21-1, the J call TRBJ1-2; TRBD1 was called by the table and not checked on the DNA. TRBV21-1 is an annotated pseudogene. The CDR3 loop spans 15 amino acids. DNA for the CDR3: TGTGCCAGCAGCAAAGGAGGCAGGGGCACCTATGGCTACACCTTC. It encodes CASSKGGRGTYGYTF.

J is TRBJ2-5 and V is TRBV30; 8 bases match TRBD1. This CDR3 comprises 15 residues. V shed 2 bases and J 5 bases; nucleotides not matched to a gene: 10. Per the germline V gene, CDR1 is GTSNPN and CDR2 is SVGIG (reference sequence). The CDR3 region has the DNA TGTGCCTGGAGTTCGAGAGGGCAGGGGGCCGAGACCCAGTACTTC. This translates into CAWSSRGQGAETQYF.

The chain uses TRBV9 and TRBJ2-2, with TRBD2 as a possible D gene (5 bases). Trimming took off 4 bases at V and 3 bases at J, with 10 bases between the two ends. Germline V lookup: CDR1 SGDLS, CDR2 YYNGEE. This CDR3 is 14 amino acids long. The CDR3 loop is CASSSAGDTGELFF. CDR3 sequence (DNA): TGTGCCAGCAGCTCCGCCGGGGACACCGGGGAGCTGTTTTTT. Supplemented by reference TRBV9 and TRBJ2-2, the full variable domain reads DSGVTQTPKHLITATGQRVTLRCSPRSGDLSVYWYQQSLDQGLQFLIQYYNGEERAKGNILERFSAQQFPDLHSELNLSSLELGDSALYFCASSSAGDTGELFFGEGSRLTVL.

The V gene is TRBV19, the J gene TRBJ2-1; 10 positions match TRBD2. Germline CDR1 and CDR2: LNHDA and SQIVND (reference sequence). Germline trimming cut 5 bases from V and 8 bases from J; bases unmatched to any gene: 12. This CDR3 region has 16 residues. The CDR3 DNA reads TGTGCCAGTAGTGGGTTAGCGGGAGGACTTGGCTATGAGCAGTTCTTC. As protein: CASSGLAGGLGYEQFF.

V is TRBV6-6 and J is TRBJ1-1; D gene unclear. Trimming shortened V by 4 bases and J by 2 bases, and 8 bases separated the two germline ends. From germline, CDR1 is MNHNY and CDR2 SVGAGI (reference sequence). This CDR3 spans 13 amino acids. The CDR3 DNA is TGTGCCAGCAGTTTAGGACCTAACACTGAAGCTTTCTTT. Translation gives CASSLGPNTEAFF.

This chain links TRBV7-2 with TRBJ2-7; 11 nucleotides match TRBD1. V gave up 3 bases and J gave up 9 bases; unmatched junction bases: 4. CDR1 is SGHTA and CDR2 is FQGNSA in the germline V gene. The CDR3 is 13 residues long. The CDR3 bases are TGTGCCAGCAGCTTTGGACAGGGGGCAGGGCAGTACTTC. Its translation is CASSFGQGAGQYF.

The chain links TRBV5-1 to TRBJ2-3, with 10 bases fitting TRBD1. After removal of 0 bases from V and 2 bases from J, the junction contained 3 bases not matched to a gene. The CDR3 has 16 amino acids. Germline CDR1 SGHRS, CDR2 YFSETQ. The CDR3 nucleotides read TGCGCCAGCAGCTTGGATGGGACAGGGGTCACAGATACGCAGTATTTT. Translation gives CASSLDGTGVTDTQYF.

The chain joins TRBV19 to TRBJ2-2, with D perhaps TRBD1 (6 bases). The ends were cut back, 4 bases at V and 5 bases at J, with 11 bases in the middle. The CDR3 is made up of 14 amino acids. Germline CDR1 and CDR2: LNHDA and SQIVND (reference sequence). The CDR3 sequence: CASSTTGSTGELFF. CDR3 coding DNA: TGTGCCAGTAGTACTACAGGGTCTACCGGGGAGCTGTTTTTT.

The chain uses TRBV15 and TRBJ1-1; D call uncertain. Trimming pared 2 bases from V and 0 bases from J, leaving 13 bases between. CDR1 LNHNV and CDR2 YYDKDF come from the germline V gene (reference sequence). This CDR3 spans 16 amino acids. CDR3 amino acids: CATSRTSGRMNTEAFF. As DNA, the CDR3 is TGTGCCACCAGCAGAACTTCCGGACGGATGAACACTGAAGCTTTCTTT.